This T cell receptor (beta chain) was recovered during a study of OX40 agonist ivuxolimab in advanced cancers. V lost 9 bases to trimming and J lost 9 bases; unmatched junction nucleotides: 14. The CDR3 is 15 amino acids. Looked up from germline, CDR1 is SNHLY and CDR2 is FYNNEI. About this clone itself: The target antigen is unknown.

Repertoires were generated with immunoSEQ multiplex PCR, while TCRdb's copy carries only in-frame clones and drops some. The profile shows 70,000 or so clones, approximately 86% of them singletons. Study-wide results and caveats: Researchers did not determine the expanded peripheral T cells' antigen specificity.

The chain combines TRBV2 with TRBJ1-6; 7 bases fit TRBD1. The material was CD4+ or CD8+ T cells sorted from blood, obtained in a trial of the OX40 agonist ivuxolimab. This TCR was recovered from an adult with an advanced solid tumor such as melanoma, head and neck, liver or kidney cancer. The DNA of the CDR3 is TGTGCCAGTCAGGGGGGCGTGGGGTATTCTTCACCCCTCCACTTT. Residues: CASQGGVGYSSPLHF.